Listed below are T cell receptor beta chains from one sample, sequenced in a study of shared clonotypes between healthy human individuals. Repertoires were generated with immunoSEQ multiplex PCR, while TCRdb's copy carries only in-frame clones and drops some. Of about 960,000 clones listed, about three quarters are singletons. Material: memory CD4+ T cells sorted from blood. These receptors originate from a man between 18 and 29 years old in good health. The CDR3 runs from the conserved cysteine through the conserved F or W. A D gene is named only where the DNA matches it firmly. Only some rows state a clone size, as once, few, many or a class for expanded clones.

d_gene | j_gene | abundance | v_gene | CDR3aa | CDR3nt
. | TRBJ1-4 | few | TRBV14 | CASSQTGKKEKLFF | TGTGCCAGCAGCCAAACCGGGAAGAAGGAAAAACTGTTTTTT
. | TRBJ1-4 | . | TRBV7-9 | CASSLNTGTNEKLFF | TGTGCCAGCAGCTTAAATACAGGCACTAATGAAAAACTGTTTTTT
TRBD2 | TRBJ2-3 | once | TRBV7-8 | CASSLAGGGPQDTQYF | TGTGCCAGCAGCTTAGCTGGCGGGGGGCCCCAAGATACGCAGTATTTT
. | TRBJ1-1 | once | TRBV19 | CASSIVSGGPEAFF | TGTGCCAGTAGTATAGTCAGCGGCGGACCTGAAGCTTTCTTT
. | TRBJ2-2 | . | TRBV28 | CASSGVANTGELFF | TGTGCCAGCAGCGGGGTTGCGAACACCGGGGAGCTGTTTTTT
TRBD1 | TRBJ1-1 | few | TRBV11-3 | CASSLAFGTGKAFF | TGTGCCAGCAGCTTGGCATTCGGGACAGGTAAAGCTTTCTTT
. | TRBJ2-7 | . | TRBV25-1 | CASSDRYPYEQYF | TGTGCCAGCAGTGACAGGTACCCCTACGAGCAGTACTTC
TRBD2 | TRBJ2-5 | . | TRBV4-3 | CASSQRWASGTQETQYF | TGCGCCAGCAGCCAAAGGTGGGCTAGCGGGACCCAAGAGACCCAGTACTTC
. | TRBJ1-4 | few | TRBV6-1 | CASSPEGVNEKLFF | TGTGCCAGCAGTCCCGAGGGTGTCAATGAAAAACTGTTTTTT
TRBD1 | TRBJ1-1 | few | TRBV6-5 | CASSYTSVQGAEAFF | TGTGCCAGCAGTTACACGTCCGTCCAGGGGGCTGAAGCTTTCTTT
. | TRBJ1-1 | . | TRBV7-3 | CASSLTGGLNTEAFF | TGTGCCAGCAGCTTAACGGGGGGACTGAACACTGAAGCTTTCTTT
. | TRBJ1-1 | . | TRBV5-4 | CASSLAGPNTEAFF | TGTGCCAGCAGCTTGGCCGGTCCCAACACTGAAGCTTTCTTT
TRBD1 | TRBJ1-2 | . | TRBV6-5 | CASSKSDRGGGYTF | TGTGCCAGCAGTAAGAGCGACAGGGGCGGCGGCTACACCTTC
TRBD1 | TRBJ1-2 | . | TRBV5-1 | CASGTGVYGYTF | TGCGCCAGCGGTACAGGGGTCTATGGCTACACCTTC
. | TRBJ1-2 | . | TRBV30 | CAWSVQAGYTF | TGTGCCTGGAGTGTACAAGCGGGCTACACCTTC
. | TRBJ1-2 | few | TRBV7-9 | CASSFNLGNYGYTF | TGTGCCAGCAGCTTTAATCTGGGGAACTATGGCTACACCTTC
TRBD2 | TRBJ2-2 | once | TRBV9 | CASSSLAGGPVTGELFF | TGTGCCAGCAGCTCTCTAGCGGGAGGGCCCGTCACCGGGGAGCTGTTTTTT
. | TRBJ1-1 | . | TRBV28 | CASSLLTANTEAFF | TGTGCCAGCAGTTTATTGACAGCGAACACTGAAGCTTTCTTT
. | TRBJ2-2 | . | TRBV27 | CASSFYQGNTGELFF | TGTGCCAGCAGTTTTTACCAGGGAAACACCGGGGAGCTGTTTTTT
. | TRBJ1-1 | . | TRBV29-1 | CSVAPPGLNTEAFF | TGCAGCGTTGCCCCCCCCGGGTTGAACACTGAAGCTTTCTTT
. | TRBJ2-3 | . | TRBV29-1 | CSGGPRGADTQYF | TGCAGCGGAGGTCCGAGGGGAGCAGATACGCAGTATTTT
. | TRBJ2-5 | once | TRBV7-2 | CASRWSDETQYF | TGTGCCAGCAGGTGGTCGGACGAGACCCAGTACTTC
TRBD1 | TRBJ1-4 | . | TRBV6-6 | CASRGTGGSGEKLFF | TGTGCCAGCAGGGGCACAGGGGGCTCAGGTGAAAAACTGTTTTTT
TRBD2 | TRBJ2-2 | few | TRBV5-1 | CASSLRTSGSTGELFF | TGCGCCAGCAGCTTGAGGACTAGCGGGAGCACCGGGGAGCTGTTTTTT
. | TRBJ2-3 | once | TRBV10-3 | CAIRGADGTDTQYF | TGTGCCATCAGAGGAGCGGACGGGACAGATACGCAGTATTTT
. | TRBJ2-5 | . | TRBV27 | CASSLNGQYQETQYF | TGTGCCAGCAGTTTAAACGGGCAGTACCAAGAGACCCAGTACTTC
. | TRBJ2-7 | . | TRBV28 | CASSPVFWGEQYF | TGTGCCAGCAGTCCTGTGTTCTGGGGGGAGCAGTACTTC
. | TRBJ2-1 | many | TRBV10-3 | CATTGVVGYNEQFF | TGTGCCACCACCGGAGTGGTGGGCTACAATGAGCAGTTCTTC
. | TRBJ1-3 | . | TRBV19 | CASRAGSSGNTIYF | TGTGCCAGTAGGGCGGGGAGCTCTGGAAACACCATATATTTT
TRBD1 | TRBJ2-2 | . | TRBV19 | CASSPRMTGGVTGELFF | TGTGCCAGTAGTCCCCGTATGACAGGGGGCGTCACCGGGGAGCTGTTTTTT
. | TRBJ1-1 | . | TRBV4-2 | CASSQGSGGAMNTEAFF | TGTGCCAGCAGCCAAGGCTCCGGGGGGGCGATGAACACTGAAGCTTTCTTT
. | TRBJ2-3 | once | TRBV6-5 | CASRIGLYTDTQYF | TGTGCCAGCAGGATTGGGCTCTACACAGATACGCAGTATTTT
. | TRBJ1-1 | . | TRBV20-1 | CSAIRNTEAFF | TGCAGTGCTATTAGGAACACTGAAGCTTTCTTT
. | TRBJ1-3 | . | TRBV28 | CASSLGQTPGNTIYF | TGTGCCAGCAGTTTAGGTCAGACCCCTGGAAACACCATATATTTT
. | TRBJ1-1 | . | TRBV12-5 | CASALDGRSNTEAFF | TGTGCTAGTGCCCTGGACGGTCGCTCGAACACTGAAGCTTTCTTT
. | TRBJ2-3 | few | TRBV14 | CASSHIQSGTDTQYF | TGTGCCAGCAGCCACATACAGTCCGGCACAGATACGCAGTATTTT
TRBD2 | TRBJ2-1 | . | TRBV28 | CASSSQRGGLSSYNEQFF | TGTGCCAGCAGTTCCCAGCGGGGGGGCCTGAGCTCCTACAATGAGCAGTTCTTC
. | TRBJ2-2 | few | TRBV9 | CASSVEGTGELFF | TGTGCCAGCAGCGTAGAGGGGACCGGGGAGCTGTTTTTT
. | TRBJ2-5 | . | TRBV5-1 | CASSLGSGETQYF | TGCGCCAGCAGCTTGGGGTCCGGGGAGACCCAGTACTTC